The source of this T cell receptor (beta chain) is a study of blood T cell repertoires in COVID-19. The CDR3 has 15 amino acids. The germline CDR1 and CDR2 sequences are SNHLY and FYNNEI. With 7 bases removed from V and 5 bases from J, the gap between germline ends came to 17 bases. TCRdb's table, derived via immunoSEQ multiplex PCR, lists solely in-frame clones and lacks some. Found here are around 72,000 clones, approximately 87% of them singletons; the top ten hold 15% to 20%. The chain carries TRBV2 and TRBJ1-4; weak D call: TRBD1 (6 bases). This sequence was found in a woman at least 80 years old with acute or convalescent COVID-19. Sequencing input: peripheral blood. The CDR3 loop reads CASTQAGGRNEKLFF. CDR3 nucleotides: TGTGCCAGCACCCAGGCGGGGGGGCGAAATGAAAAACTGTTTTTT.